This TCR beta chain was identified during a study of CD8+ T cells in alopecia areata. Treatment: oral pan-JAK inhibitor, 5-10 mg twice daily. Sorting separated CD4+ and CD8+ T cells out of PBMCs. Isolated RNA was reverse transcribed into cDNA used as the sequencing template. Here immunoSEQ multiplex PCR was the method, and the copy in TCRdb shows in-frame clones only, minus some. This sample carries 200,000 to 250,000 clones, under 70% of them seen once, and the ten largest clones take 1% to 1.5%. Germline V gives CDR1 SNHLY, CDR2 FYNNEI. The CDR3 has 14 amino acids. The V gene lost 6 bases and the J gene lost 0 bases, with 8 bases spanning the gap.

The V and J genes are TRBV2 and TRBJ2-2; D unclear. The origin of this receptor is a human donor with alopecia areata. The sample was CD4+ T cells sorted from blood, taken around week 44, from a patient treated with tofacitinib. The DNA for the CDR3 is TGTGCCAGCAGGGGGAATGCGAACACCGGGGAGCTGTTTTTT. Protein sequence: CASRGNANTGELFF.